This T cell receptor (beta chain) emerged from a study of T cell changes during pregnancy in multiple sclerosis. CDR3 size: 18 residues. Losses at the gene ends were 0 bases for V and 4 bases for J; bases not matched to a gene: 7. CDR1 and CDR2 (germline): MNHEY, SMNVEV (reference sequence). Sequencing was performed with immunoSEQ multiplex PCR; in TCRdb, only in-frame clones are kept and a portion is missing. This sample carries almost 50,000 clones, approximately 90% of them seen once, and the ten largest clones take roughly 10%. The chain recombines TRBV27 with TRBJ2-1; 12 bases align to TRBD2. The sequence was collected from a female donor with multiple sclerosis, enrolled in a pregnancy study. The sequences come from CD8+ T cells from peripheral blood mononuclear cells, collected after pregnancy. The CDR3 reads CASSLSPLAGGKYNEQFF. CDR3 nucleotides: TGTGCCAGCAGTTTATCCCCCCTAGCGGGGGGGAAATACAATGAGCAGTTCTTC.